The 10 T cell receptor beta chains below were found in one sample sequenced in a study of spatial heterogeneity in lung cancer. Time point noted: sample taken at primary tumor resection. Unsorted whole RNA from tumor, nontumor lung or frozen PBMC underwent sequencing. TCRdb re-analysed the 5' RACE reads in MiXCR, keeping a single row per CDR3 protein. Of some 87,000 distinct CDR3 sequences detected, 7% to 9% appear once; the ten largest clones hold 6.9%. The sample in question was PBMCs, obtained at surgery. These receptors were collected from a male donor with early-stage non-small cell lung cancer.

This clonotype was counted a few times. The V gene is TRBV28, the J gene TRBJ2-6, with 8 bases identical to TRBD1. CDR3 length: 13 amino acids. Germline trimming cut 5 bases from V and 12 bases from J; bases unmatched to any gene: 6. Germline V gives CDR1 MDHEN, CDR2 SYDVKM. CDR3 sequence reads: CASSAGQGPVLTF. CDR3 bases: TGTGCCAGCAGTGCTGGACAGGGCCCCGTCCTGACTTTC.

The genes are TRBV4-3 and TRBJ2-3; no definite D call. V lost 0 bases and J lost 4, with 11 bases in between. Germline CDR1 reads LGHNA; CDR2 reads YSLEER. The CDR3 contains 15 residues. This chain's CDR3 is CASSQEGGNADTQYF. CDR3 in DNA: TGCGCCAGCAGCCAAGAGGGCGGCAACGCAGATACGCAGTATTTT.

The gene calls are TRBV7-9 and TRBJ2-7; 9 nucleotides align to TRBD2. The germline gives CDR1 SEHNR, CDR2 FQNEAQ (reference sequence). This CDR3 comprises 15 residues. V shed 5 bases and J 6 bases; nucleotides not matched to a gene: 11. In DNA form, the CDR3 reads TGTGCCAGCAGCCTCGGGGATAGCGGGAGCGGCGAGCAGTACTTC. Translation: CASSLGDSGSGEQYF.

In this sample, this clonotype turned up many times. V gene TRBV28 combines with J gene TRBJ1-5; TRBD1 is a possible D gene (6 bases). V gave up 3 bases and J gave up 0 bases, with 9 bases separating them. Germline assignment: CDR1 MDHEN and CDR2 SYDVKM. CDR3 size: 15 residues. The CDR3 DNA is TGTGCCAGCAGTTTTGGGGGGCTTAGCAATCAGCCCCAGCATTTT. Amino acids: CASSFGGLSNQPQHF. Full variable domain (outside the CDR3, taken from reference TRBV28 and TRBJ1-5): DVKVTQSSRYLVKRTGEKVFLECVQDMDHENMFWYRQDPGLGLRLIYFSYDVKMKEKGDIPEGYSVSREKKERFSLILESASTNQTSMYLCASSFGGLSNQPQHFGDGTRLSIL.

In its sample, this clonotype was seen a few times. The chain carries TRBV10-3 and TRBJ2-1; D may be TRBD1 (6 bases). CDR1 is ENHRY and CDR2 is SYGVKD in the germline V gene. The V gene lost 6 bases and the J gene lost 6 bases, with 6 bases spanning the gap. This CDR3 is 11 amino acids long. This CDR3 reads CAIRDSNEQFF. CDR3 DNA: TGTGCCATCAGGGACAGCAATGAGCAGTTCTTC.

The J gene is TRBJ2-7, the V gene TRBV10-3; D perhaps matches TRBD1 (5 bases). V lost 2 bases to trimming and J lost 0 bases, with 8 bases between them. Germline V gene sequence: CDR1 ENHRY, CDR2 SYGVKD. The CDR3 has 14 amino acids. This CDR3 reads CAISEDRDSYEQYF. The CDR3 nucleotides read TGTGCCATCAGTGAGGACAGAGACTCCTACGAGCAGTACTTC.

The CDR3 DNA follows: TGCAGCGTTGAATATCCAGGGAAGCGCGAGCAGTACTTC. Protein: CSVEYPGKREQYF. The rearrangement uses TRBV29-1 and TRBJ2-7; D possibly corresponds to TRBD1 (5 bases). V lost 2 bases, J lost 6 bases, and 14 bases lay in between. Germline lookup yields CDR1 SQVTM and CDR2 ANQGSEA. This CDR3 contains 13 residues.

In this sample, this clonotype turned up a few times. The genes are TRBV7-2 and TRBJ2-5; weak D call: TRBD1 (6 bases). This CDR3 has 13 residues. The V gene's germline CDR1 is SGHTA and CDR2 FQGNSA. Trimming removed 6 bases at V and 4 bases at J, with 12 bases between. The CDR3 loop is CASRLGGRETQYF. CDR3 bases: TGTGCCAGCAGACTAGGGGGTCGAGAGACCCAGTACTTC.

This clonotype has a count of ten or more. V is TRBV28 and J is TRBJ1-5; no definite D call. CDR3 length: 12 amino acids. V shed 5 bases and J shed 7 bases, with 9 bases lying between them. Germline V CDR1 and CDR2: MDHEN, SYDVKM. In nucleotides, the CDR3 is TGTGCCAGCAGTCTATACAAACAGCCCCAGCATTTT. Translating gives CASSLYKQPQHF.

This clonotype showed up just a few times. The V call is TRBV20-1, the J call TRBJ2-1; D ambiguous. Trimming took off 1 base at V and 8 bases at J, with 9 bases between the two ends. Germline CDR1 is DFQATT and CDR2 is SNEGSKA (reference sequence). This CDR3 is 12 amino acids long. The CDR3 protein is CSARVAADEQFF. CDR3 nucleotides: TGCAGTGCTAGAGTGGCGGCGGATGAGCAGTTCTTC.